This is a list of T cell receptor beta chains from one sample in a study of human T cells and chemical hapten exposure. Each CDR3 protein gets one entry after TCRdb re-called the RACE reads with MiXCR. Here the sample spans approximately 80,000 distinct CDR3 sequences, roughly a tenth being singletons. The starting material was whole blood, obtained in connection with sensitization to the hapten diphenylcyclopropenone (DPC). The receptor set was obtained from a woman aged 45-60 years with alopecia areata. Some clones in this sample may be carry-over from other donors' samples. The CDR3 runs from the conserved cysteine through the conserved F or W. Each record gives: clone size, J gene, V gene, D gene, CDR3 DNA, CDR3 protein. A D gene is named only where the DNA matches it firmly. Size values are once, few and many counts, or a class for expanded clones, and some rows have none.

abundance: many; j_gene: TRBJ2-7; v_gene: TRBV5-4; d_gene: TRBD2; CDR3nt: TGTGCCAGCAGCGCGAGGGGACTAGCGTACGAGCAGTACTTC; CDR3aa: CASSARGLAYEQYF
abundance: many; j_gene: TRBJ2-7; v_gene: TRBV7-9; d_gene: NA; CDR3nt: TGTGCCAGCAGCGCTACTCCGGGGGAGGAGCAGTACTTC; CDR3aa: CASSATPGEEQYF
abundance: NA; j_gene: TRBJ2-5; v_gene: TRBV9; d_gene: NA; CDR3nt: TGTGCCAGCAGCGTAGGAGGGGTCCAAGAGACCCAGTACTTC; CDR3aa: CASSVGGVQETQYF
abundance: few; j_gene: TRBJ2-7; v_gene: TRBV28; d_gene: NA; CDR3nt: TGTGCCAGCAGTACCGGGACACCCTACGAGCAGTACTTC; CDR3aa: CASSTGTPYEQYF
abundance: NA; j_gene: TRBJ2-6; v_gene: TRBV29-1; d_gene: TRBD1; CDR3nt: TGCAGCGTCGGGACAGCTGGGGCCAACGTCCTGACTTTC; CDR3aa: CSVGTAGANVLTF
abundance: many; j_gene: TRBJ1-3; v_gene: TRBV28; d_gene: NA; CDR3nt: TGTGCCAGCAGTCAGGCGGGGAACTCTGGAAACACCATATATTTT; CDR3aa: CASSQAGNSGNTIYF
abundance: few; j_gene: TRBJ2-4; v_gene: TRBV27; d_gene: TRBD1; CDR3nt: TGTGCCAGCAGTTTAGCGACAGGGGAAGCCAAAAACATTCAGTACTTC; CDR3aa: CASSLATGEAKNIQYF
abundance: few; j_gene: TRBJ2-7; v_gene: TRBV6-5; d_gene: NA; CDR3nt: TGTGCCACCCTATATGTGGCGGAGCAGTACTTC; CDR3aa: CATLYVAEQYF
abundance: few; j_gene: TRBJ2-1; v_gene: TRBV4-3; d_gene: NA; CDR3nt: TGCGCCAGCAGCCAAGAGGGTCTAGCGCTCTACAATGAGCAGTTCTTC; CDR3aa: CASSQEGLALYNEQFF
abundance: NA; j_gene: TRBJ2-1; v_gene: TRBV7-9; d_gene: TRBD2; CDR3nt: TGTGCCAGCAGCTTAGGGGTAGCGGGAGTTGATGAGCAGTTCTTC; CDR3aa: CASSLGVAGVDEQFF
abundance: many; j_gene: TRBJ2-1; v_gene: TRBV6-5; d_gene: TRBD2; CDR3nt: TGTGCCAGCAGTTACTCCAGGCGGGAGGGGCTGAACAATGAGCAGTTCTTC; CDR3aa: CASSYSRREGLNNEQFF
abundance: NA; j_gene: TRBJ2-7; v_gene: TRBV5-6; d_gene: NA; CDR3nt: TGTGCCAGCAGCCCCGGGACCTTTTACGAGCAGTACTTC; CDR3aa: CASSPGTFYEQYF
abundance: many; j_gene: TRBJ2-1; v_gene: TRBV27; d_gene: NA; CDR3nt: TGTGCCAGCAGTTCGCCCTTCGTTGAGCAGTTCTTC; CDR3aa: CASSSPFVEQFF
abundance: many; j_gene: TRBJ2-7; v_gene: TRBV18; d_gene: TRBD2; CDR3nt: TGTGCCAGCTCACAGGGACTAGCGGGAGCCTACGAGCAGTACTTC; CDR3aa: CASSQGLAGAYEQYF
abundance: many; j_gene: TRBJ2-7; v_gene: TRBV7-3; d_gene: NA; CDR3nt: TGTGCCAGCAGCGTGTCGGGTCTATACTGGGAAGAGCAGTACTTC; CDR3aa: CASSVSGLYWEEQYF
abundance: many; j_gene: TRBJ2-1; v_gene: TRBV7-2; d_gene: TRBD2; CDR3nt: TGTGCCAGCAGCCAGATGGGACTAGTTGGTAGTGAGCAGTTCTTC; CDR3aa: CASSQMGLVGSEQFF
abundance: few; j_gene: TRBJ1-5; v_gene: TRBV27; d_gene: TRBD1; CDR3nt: TGTGCCAGCAGCGACAGGGGCGTTCTGCCCCAGCATTTT; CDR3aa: CASSDRGVLPQHF
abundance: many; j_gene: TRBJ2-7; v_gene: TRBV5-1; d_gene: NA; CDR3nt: TGCGCCAGCAGCTCGGACGGGTCTCTCTACGAGCAGTACTTC; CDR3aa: CASSSDGSLYEQYF
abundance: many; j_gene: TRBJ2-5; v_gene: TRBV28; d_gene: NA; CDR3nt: TGTGCCAGCAGTTTAGTACCTTTGGCAGAGACCCAGTACTTC; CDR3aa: CASSLVPLAETQYF
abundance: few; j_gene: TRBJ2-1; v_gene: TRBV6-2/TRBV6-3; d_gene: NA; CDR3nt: TGTGCCAGCGGCACGAGAAACCTCTACAATGAGCAGTTCTTC; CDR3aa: CASGTRNLYNEQFF
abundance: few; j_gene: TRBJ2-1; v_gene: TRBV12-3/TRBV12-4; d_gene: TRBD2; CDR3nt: TGTGCCAGCAGCCTAGGGGCTCAGCGGGGCTCCTACAATGAGCAGTTCTTC; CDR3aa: CASSLGAQRGSYNEQFF
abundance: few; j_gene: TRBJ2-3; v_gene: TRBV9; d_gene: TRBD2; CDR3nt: TGTGCCAGCAGCGTAGACCCCAGCGGGGGGGCCGTAGATACGCAGTATTTT; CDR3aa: CASSVDPSGGAVDTQYF
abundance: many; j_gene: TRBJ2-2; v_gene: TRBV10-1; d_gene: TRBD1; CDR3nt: TGCGCCAGCAGTGATGGACAGGCCACCGGGGAGCTGTTTTTT; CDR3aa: CASSDGQATGELFF
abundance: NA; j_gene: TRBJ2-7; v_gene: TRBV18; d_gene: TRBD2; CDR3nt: TGTGCCAGCTCACCACCAGGACTAGCGGGAGGGTACGAGCAGTACTTC; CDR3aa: CASSPPGLAGGYEQYF
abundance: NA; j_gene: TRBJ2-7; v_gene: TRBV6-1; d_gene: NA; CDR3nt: TGTGCCAGCAGGCCCGGTGGGGGGGGCACCTACGAGCAGTACTTC; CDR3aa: CASRPGGGGTYEQYF
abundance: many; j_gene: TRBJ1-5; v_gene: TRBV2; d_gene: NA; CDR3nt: TGTGCCAGCAGTGAAGGCAGGACCTACAATCAGCCCCAGCATTTT; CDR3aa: CASSEGRTYNQPQHF
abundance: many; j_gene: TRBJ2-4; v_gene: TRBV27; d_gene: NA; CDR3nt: TGTGCCAGCAGTTTTCTTTCGGAGACGGCCAAAAACATTCAGTACTTC; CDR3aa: CASSFLSETAKNIQYF
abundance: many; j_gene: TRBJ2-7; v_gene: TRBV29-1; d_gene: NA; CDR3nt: TGCAGCGTGTCCGGGACCCGGGGCGAGCAGTACTTC; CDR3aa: CSVSGTRGEQYF
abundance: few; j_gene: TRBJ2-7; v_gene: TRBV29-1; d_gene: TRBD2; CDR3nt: TGCAGCGTCCGGACTAGCGGGAGCTCCTACGAGCAGTACTTC; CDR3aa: CSVRTSGSSYEQYF
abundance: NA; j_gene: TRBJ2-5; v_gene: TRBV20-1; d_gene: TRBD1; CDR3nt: TGCAGTGCTCAGACAGGGTTCCAAGAGACCCAGTACTTC; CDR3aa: CSAQTGFQETQYF
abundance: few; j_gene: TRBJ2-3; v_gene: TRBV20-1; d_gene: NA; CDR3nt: TGCAGTGCTAGCGGGACCGTCACAGATACGCAGTATTTT; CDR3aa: CSASGTVTDTQYF
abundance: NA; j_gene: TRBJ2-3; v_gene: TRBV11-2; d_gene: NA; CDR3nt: TGTGCCAGCAGCTTAAGACGGCCGAGCACAGATACGCAGTATTTT; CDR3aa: CASSLRRPSTDTQYF
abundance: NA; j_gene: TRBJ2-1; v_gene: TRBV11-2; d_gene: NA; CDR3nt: TGTGCCAGCAGCTTGGGCCCTGTCGAGTTCTTC; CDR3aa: CASSLGPVEFF
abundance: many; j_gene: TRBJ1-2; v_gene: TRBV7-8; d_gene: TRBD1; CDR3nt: TGTGCCAGCAGCTCGGGACAGGGGGTCTATGGCTACACCTTC; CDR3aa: CASSSGQGVYGYTF
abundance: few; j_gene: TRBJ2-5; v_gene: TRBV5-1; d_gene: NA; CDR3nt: TGCGCCAGCAGCTCCGCCGGTTATCAGGGGTGGGAGACCCAGTACTTC; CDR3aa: CASSSAGYQGWETQYF
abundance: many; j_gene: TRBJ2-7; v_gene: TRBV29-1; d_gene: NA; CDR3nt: TGCAGCGTTGGTCAGACCTCCTACGAGCAGTACTTC; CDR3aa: CSVGQTSYEQYF
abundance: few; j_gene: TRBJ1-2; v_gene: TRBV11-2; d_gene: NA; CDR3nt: TGTGCCAGCAGTCAGACGAACTATGGCTACACCTTC; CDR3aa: CASSQTNYGYTF
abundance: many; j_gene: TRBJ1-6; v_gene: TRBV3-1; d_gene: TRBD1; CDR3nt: TGTGCCAGCAGCCAAGATTTTCGGACAGGGAATTCACCCCTCCACTTT; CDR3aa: CASSQDFRTGNSPLHF
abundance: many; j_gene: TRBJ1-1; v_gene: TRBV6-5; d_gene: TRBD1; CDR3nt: TGTGCCAGCAGTTACTCTCAAACAGGGGATAGGGACGCTTTCTTT; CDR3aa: CASSYSQTGDRDAFF
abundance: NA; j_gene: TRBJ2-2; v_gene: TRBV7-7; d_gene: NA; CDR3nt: TGTGCTAGCAGCTTAGGGTCCGGGGAGCTGTTTTTT; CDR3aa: CASSLGSGELFF
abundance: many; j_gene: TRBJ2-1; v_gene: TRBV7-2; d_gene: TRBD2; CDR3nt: TGTGCCAGCAGCTTAGTTATAGCGGGAGTGGGTGAGCAGTTCTTC; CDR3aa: CASSLVIAGVGEQFF
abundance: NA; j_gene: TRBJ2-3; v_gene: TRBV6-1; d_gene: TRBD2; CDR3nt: TGTGCCAGCAGTGTACGGGCGAGCGGGAGCGGAAAAGATACGCAGTATTTT; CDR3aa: CASSVRASGSGKDTQYF
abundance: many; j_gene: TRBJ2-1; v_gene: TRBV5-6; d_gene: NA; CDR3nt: TGTGCCAGCAGCTTGAGAGGCGTCAATGAGCAGTTCTTC; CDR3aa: CASSLRGVNEQFF
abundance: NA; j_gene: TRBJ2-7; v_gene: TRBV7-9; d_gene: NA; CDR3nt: TGTGCCAGCAGCTTAGAGAAACGCGAGCAGTACTTC; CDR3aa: CASSLEKREQYF
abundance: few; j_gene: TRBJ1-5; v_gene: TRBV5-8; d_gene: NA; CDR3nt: TGTGCCAGCAGCTTGGTTCGCACATCCTCGGGGAATCAGCCCCAGCATTTT; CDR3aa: CASSLVRTSSGNQPQHF
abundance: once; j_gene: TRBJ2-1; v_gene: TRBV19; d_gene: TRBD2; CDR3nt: TGTGCCAGTAGTATTCTAGCGGGGGGGCTTAATGAGCAGTTCTTC; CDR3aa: CASSILAGGLNEQFF
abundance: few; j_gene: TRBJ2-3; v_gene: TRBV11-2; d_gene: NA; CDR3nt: TGTGCCAGCAAGGGGACCCTCAAGTCCCAGTATTTT; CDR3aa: CASKGTLKSQYF
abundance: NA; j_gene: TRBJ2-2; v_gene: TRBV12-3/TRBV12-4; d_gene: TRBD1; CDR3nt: TGTGCCAGCAGTTCCTCGAACAGGGGGCGAAGCACCGGGGAGCTGTTTTTT; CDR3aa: CASSSSNRGRSTGELFF
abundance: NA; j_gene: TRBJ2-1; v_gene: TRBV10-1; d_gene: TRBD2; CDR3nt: TGCGCCAGCAGTGAGTCCCCCGGGACTAGTATAGACAATGAGCAGTTCTTC; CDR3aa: CASSESPGTSIDNEQFF
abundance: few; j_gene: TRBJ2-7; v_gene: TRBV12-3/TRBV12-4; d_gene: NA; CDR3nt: TGTGCCAGCAGTCTAGGGGCAGAAACCCACGAGCAGTACTTC; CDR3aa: CASSLGAETHEQYF
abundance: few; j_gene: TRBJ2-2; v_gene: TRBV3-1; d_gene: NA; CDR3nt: TGTGCCAGCAGCTGGACTGGGCCCGGGGAGCTGTTTTTT; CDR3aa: CASSWTGPGELFF
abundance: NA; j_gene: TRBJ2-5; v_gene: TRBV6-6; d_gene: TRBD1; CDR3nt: TGTGCCAGCAGCCGACAGGGACCCCAAGAGACCCAGTACTTC; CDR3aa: CASSRQGPQETQYF
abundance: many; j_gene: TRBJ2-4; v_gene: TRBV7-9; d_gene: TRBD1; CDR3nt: TGTGCCAGCAGCCGAGGGGGCAATCTAGCCAAAAACATTCAGTACTTC; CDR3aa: CASSRGGNLAKNIQYF
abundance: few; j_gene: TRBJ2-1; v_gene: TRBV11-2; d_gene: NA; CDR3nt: TGTGCCAGCAGTACGGGACACTTCAACAATGAGCAGTTCTTC; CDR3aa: CASSTGHFNNEQFF
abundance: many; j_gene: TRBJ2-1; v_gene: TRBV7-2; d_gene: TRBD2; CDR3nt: TGTGCCAGCAGCGCCCTAGCGGGAGTGTACAATGAGCAGTTCTTC; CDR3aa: CASSALAGVYNEQFF
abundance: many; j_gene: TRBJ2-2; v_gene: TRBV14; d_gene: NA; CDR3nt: TGTGCCAGCAGAAGAGCTTCGAACACCGGGGAGCTGTTTTTT; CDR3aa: CASRRASNTGELFF
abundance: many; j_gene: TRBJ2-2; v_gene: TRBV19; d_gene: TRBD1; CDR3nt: TGTGCCGGCTCATCACAAGGGAGGACAGGGGACACCGGGGAGCTGTTTTTT; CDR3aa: CAGSSQGRTGDTGELFF
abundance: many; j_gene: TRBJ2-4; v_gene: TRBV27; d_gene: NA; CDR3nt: TGTGCCAGCAGTTCGCGCAGGGGAAACATTCAGTACTTC; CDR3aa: CASSSRRGNIQYF
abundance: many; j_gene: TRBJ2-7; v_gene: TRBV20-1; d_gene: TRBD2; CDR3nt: TGCAGTGCTAGAGCGGGAGGTGCCTACGAGCAGTACTTC; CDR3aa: CSARAGGAYEQYF